Listed here are 5 T cell receptor beta chains from one sample, sequenced in a study of T-cell reconstitution after alpha-beta-depleted transplantation in children. Construction of the TCRbeta library involved unique molecular identifiers. TCRdb fed the PCR reads into MiXCR, producing one record per CDR3 protein. The sample carries approximately 400,000 distinct CDR3 sequences, 9.5% to 13% recorded once. Sequencing used PBMCs from the stem cell graft donor, obtained from the stem cell graft. Source of these receptors: a human donor who donated a stem cell graft to a child with acute myeloid leukemia.

This clonotype was observed a few times. This chain links TRBV9 with TRBJ2-1, with 9 bases identical to TRBD1. The CDR3 extends over 15 amino acids. Germline V gene lookup returns CDR1 SGDLS and CDR2 YYNGEE. V lost 2 bases to trimming and J lost 5 bases; unmatched junction nucleotides: 5. CDR3 protein: CASSVGQGSHNEQFF. CDR3 in DNA: TGTGCCAGCAGCGTCGGACAGGGGTCCCACAATGAGCAGTTCTTC. The full variable domain, completed using reference TRBV9 and TRBJ2-1, is DSGVTQTPKHLITATGQRVTLRCSPRSGDLSVYWYQQSLDQGLQFLIQYYNGEERAKGNILERFSAQQFPDLHSELNLSSLELGDSALYFCASSVGQGSHNEQFFGPGTRLTVL.

CDR3 nucleotide sequence: TGCAGTGCTAGAGGTTTTGAGGCCCAGTACTTC. Its protein product is CSARGFEAQYF. The J gene is TRBJ2-5, the V gene TRBV20-1; no reliable D call. Germline V gene sequence: CDR1 DFQATT, CDR2 SNEGSKA (reference sequence). V dropped 1 base and J dropped 9 bases, with 9 bases sitting between them. CDR3 length: 11 amino acids.

This chain joins TRBV5-1 and TRBJ2-2; 8 bases match TRBD2. The CDR3 length is 16 residues. V lost 4 bases to trimming and J lost 1 base; unmatched junction nucleotides: 6. CDR1 is SGHRS, CDR2 YFSETQ, per germline. CDR3 sequence reads: CASSIIAGWNTGELFF. Written as DNA, the CDR3 is TGCGCCAGCAGCATTATAGCGGGGTGGAACACCGGGGAGCTGTTTTTT.

There are a few counts of this clonotype. The V call is TRBV11-2, the J call TRBJ1-1; the match to TRBD1 covers 9 bases. The germline V gene has CDR1 SGHAT and CDR2 FQNNGV. The CDR3 length is 15 residues. V was pared by 4 bases and J by 6 bases, with 9 bases of the junction left unmatched. The CDR3 nucleotides read TGTGCCAGCAGCTACCAGACAGGGGGTATCGCTGAAGCTTTCTTT. This gives the protein CASSYQTGGIAEAFF.

This clonotype was seen at least ten times. V is TRBV5-1 and J is TRBJ2-5; D not resolved. Trimming stripped 2 bases from V and 5 bases from J, with 10 bases between. Per germline, CDR1 SGHRS and CDR2 YFSETQ. The CDR3 has 13 amino acids. CDR3 sequence: CASSLGASETQYF. The CDR3 DNA follows: TGCGCCAGCAGCTTAGGCGCCTCGGAGACCCAGTACTTC.